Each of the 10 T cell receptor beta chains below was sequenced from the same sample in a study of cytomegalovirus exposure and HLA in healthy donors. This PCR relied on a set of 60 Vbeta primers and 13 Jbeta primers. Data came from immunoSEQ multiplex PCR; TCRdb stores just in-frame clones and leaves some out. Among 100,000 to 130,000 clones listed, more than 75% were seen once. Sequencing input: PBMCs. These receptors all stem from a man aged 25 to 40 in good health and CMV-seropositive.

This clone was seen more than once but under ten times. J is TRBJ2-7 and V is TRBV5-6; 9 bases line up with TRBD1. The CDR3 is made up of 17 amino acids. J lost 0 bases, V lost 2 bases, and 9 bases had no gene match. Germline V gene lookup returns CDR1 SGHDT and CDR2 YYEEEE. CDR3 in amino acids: CASSFTGGAHFSYEQYF. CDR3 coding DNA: TGTGCCAGCAGCTTTACAGGGGGCGCCCATTTCTCCTACGAGCAGTACTTC.

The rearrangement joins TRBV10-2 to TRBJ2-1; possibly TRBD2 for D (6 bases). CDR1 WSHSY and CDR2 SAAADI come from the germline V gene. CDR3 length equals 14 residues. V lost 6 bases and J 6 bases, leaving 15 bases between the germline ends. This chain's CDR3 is CASSEGRGGNEQFF. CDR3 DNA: TGCGCCAGCAGCGAGGGGCGGGGAGGCAATGAGCAGTTCTTC.

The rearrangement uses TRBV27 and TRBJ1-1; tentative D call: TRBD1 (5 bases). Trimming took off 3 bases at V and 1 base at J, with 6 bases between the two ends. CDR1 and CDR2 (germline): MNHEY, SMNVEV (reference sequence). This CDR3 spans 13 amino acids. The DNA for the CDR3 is TGTGCCAGCAGTTTTGACAGGAACACTGAAGCTTTCTTT. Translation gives CASSFDRNTEAFF.

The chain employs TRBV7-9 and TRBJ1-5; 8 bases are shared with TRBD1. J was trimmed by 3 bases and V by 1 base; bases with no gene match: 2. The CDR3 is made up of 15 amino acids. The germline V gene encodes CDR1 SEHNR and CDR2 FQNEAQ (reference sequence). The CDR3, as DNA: TGTGCCAGCAGCTTAGGACAGGGGTACAATCAGCCCCAGCATTTT. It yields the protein CASSLGQGYNQPQHF.

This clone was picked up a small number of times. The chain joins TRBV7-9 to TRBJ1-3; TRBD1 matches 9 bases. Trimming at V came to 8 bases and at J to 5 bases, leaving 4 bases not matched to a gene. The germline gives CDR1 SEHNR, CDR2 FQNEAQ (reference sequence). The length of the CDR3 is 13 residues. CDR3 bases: TGTGCCAGCGGCACAGGGGGCAGAAACACCATATATTTT. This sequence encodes CASGTGGRNTIYF.

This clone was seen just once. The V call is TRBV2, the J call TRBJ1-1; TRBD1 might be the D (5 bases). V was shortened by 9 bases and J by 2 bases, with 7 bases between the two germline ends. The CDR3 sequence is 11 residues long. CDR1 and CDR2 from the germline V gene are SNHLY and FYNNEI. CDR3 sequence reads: CARRGNTEAFF. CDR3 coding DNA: TGTGCCAGAAGGGGTAACACTGAAGCTTTCTTT.

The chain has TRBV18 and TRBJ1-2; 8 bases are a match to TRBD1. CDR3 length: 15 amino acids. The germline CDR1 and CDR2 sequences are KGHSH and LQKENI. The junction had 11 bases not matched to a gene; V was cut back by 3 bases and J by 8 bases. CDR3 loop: CASSPSTGARDGYTF. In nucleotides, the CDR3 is TGTGCCAGCTCACCTTCGACAGGGGCGCGGGACGGCTACACCTTC.

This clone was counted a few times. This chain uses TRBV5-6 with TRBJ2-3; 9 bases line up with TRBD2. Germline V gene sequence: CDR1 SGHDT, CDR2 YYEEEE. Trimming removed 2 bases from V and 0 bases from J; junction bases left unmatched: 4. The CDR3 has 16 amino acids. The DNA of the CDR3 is TGTGCCAGCAGCTTAAGCGGGGGGTATAGCACAGATACGCAGTATTTT. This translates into CASSLSGGYSTDTQYF.

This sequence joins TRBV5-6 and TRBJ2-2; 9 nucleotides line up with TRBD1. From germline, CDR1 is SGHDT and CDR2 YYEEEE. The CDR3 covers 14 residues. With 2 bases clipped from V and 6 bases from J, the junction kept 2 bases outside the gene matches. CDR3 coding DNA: TGTGCCAGCAGCTTAAACAGGGGGCCCGGGGAGCTGTTTTTT. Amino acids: CASSLNRGPGELFF.

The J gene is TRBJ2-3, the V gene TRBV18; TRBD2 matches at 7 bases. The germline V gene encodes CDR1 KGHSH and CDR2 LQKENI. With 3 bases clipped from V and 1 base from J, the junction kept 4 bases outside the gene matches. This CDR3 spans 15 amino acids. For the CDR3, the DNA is TGTGCCAGCTCACCCGCGGCGGGGGGCACAGATACGCAGTATTTT. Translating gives CASSPAAGGTDTQYF.